A selection of T cell receptor beta chains follows, all from one sample in a study of blood T cell repertoires in COVID-19. Profiled with immunoSEQ multiplex PCR; TCRdb holds only in-frame clones, not every one. The data show hundreds of thousands of clones, about 82% seen once. Input material: PBMCs or T cells enriched from blood (not recorded which). The source is a woman between 45 and 60 years old who had recovered from COVID-19. Each CDR3 is given with its conserved first and last residue. Fields, in order: V gene, clone size, J gene, D gene, CDR3 DNA, CDR3 protein. A D gene is named only where the DNA matches it firmly. Some rows mark clone size as missing; the rest say once, few, many or name a class of expanded clone.

TRBV5-6	-	TRBJ2-2	-	TGTGCCAGCAGCTTGAGGCGGGGCCGATCGATCGCCGGGGAGCTGTTTTTT	CASSLRRGRSIAGELFF
TRBV27	-	TRBJ2-1	-	TGTGCCAGCAGTTTAGGCGGGCCATCCTACAATGAGCAGTTCTTC	CASSLGGPSYNEQFF
TRBV3-1/TRBV3-2	-	TRBJ1-1	TRBD1	TGTGCCAGCAGCGGACAGGGCGTGAACACTGAAGCTTTCTTT	CASSGQGVNTEAFF
TRBV19	-	TRBJ1-2	-	TGTGCCAGTAGTATTAGCTCATATGGCTACACCTTC	CASSISSYGYTF
TRBV27	once	TRBJ1-2	-	TGTGCCAGCAGTTCCAGAGGCGTTGGCTACACCTTC	CASSSRGVGYTF
TRBV2	once	TRBJ1-2	-	TGTGCCAGCAGTGCCGGGGAACAGGGAGGCTACACCTTC	CASSAGEQGGYTF
TRBV3-1/TRBV3-2	-	TRBJ2-3	TRBD2	TGTGCCAGCAGCCCAAGGACTAGCGGGATGGGCACAGATACGCAGTATTTT	CASSPRTSGMGTDTQYF
TRBV18	few	TRBJ1-4	-	TGTGCCAGCTCATCAAAGCCCGTTGGGAGTGAAAAACTGTTTTTT	CASSSKPVGSEKLFF
TRBV4-1	-	TRBJ2-1	TRBD2	TGCGCCAGCAGCGGCCCGGGGGTAGCGGGGGGCGGAGAGCAGTTCTTC	CASSGPGVAGGGEQFF
TRBV5-1	-	TRBJ1-6	-	TGCGCCAGCAGCTTGGACAGGGAGAGGGGAAGTTCACCCCTCCACTTT	CASSLDRERGSSPLHF
TRBV5-4	-	TRBJ2-6	-	TGTGCCAGCAGCTTGGTCGGGGGACGGCCGACAGGGGCCAACGTCCTGACTTTC	CASSLVGGRPTGANVLTF
TRBV20-1	once	TRBJ1-1	-	TGCAGTGCCCAGCGGGGGAGAGCAGCTTTCTTT	CSAQRGRAAFF
TRBV27	-	TRBJ2-1	-	TGTGCCAGCAGTCTCCCGGGGGCCTACAATGAGCAGTTCTTC	CASSLPGAYNEQFF
TRBV4-1	-	TRBJ2-7	-	TGCGCCAGCAGCCAAGAATTGGGAGTGGGATACGAGCAGTACTTC	CASSQELGVGYEQYF
TRBV2	-	TRBJ2-7	-	TGTGCCAGCAGTGAAAGGACAGCAAGATACGAGCAGTACTTC	CASSERTARYEQYF
TRBV7-2	-	TRBJ2-7	TRBD1	TGTGCCAGCAGCTTAGCGCTGGGGACAGGGGTCATGTACGAGCAGTACTTC	CASSLALGTGVMYEQYF
TRBV6-5	-	TRBJ1-5	TRBD1	TGTGCCAGCAGTTACGGGACAGGGGGAGGGCCCCAGCATTTT	CASSYGTGGGPQHF
TRBV7-3	-	TRBJ2-1	TRBD2	TGTGCCAGCAGCTTTAGCGGGGGCCCCTCCAATGAGCAGTTCTTC	CASSFSGGPSNEQFF
TRBV18	-	TRBJ1-1	-	TGTGCCAGCTCACCGGGCAGGGAGAACACTGAAGCTTTCTTT	CASSPGRENTEAFF
TRBV7-8	-	TRBJ1-5	-	TGTGCCAGCAGCCCACTCGAAAGAGGAGGCAATCAGCCCCAGCATTTT	CASSPLERGGNQPQHF
TRBV19	-	TRBJ2-1	-	TGTGCCAGTAATGCAGGGGGGAAATCCTACAATGAGCAGTTCTTC	CASNAGGKSYNEQFF
TRBV19	-	TRBJ1-1	-	TGTGCCAGTAGTTTACCCGTCCCGGGGAGCACTGAAGCTTTCTTT	CASSLPVPGSTEAFF
TRBV11-2	-	TRBJ2-1	-	TGTGCCAGCAGCTTAGTCCGAGGGGGCTACAATGAGCAGTTCTTC	CASSLVRGGYNEQFF
TRBV14	-	TRBJ1-2	-	TGTGCCAGCAGCCAGACAGTCAAGGGAATCGGCTACACCTTC	CASSQTVKGIGYTF
TRBV3-1/TRBV3-2	-	TRBJ2-2	-	TGTGCCAGCAGCCAAGCCTCTTGGAACACCGGGGAGCTGTTTTTT	CASSQASWNTGELFF
TRBV3-1/TRBV3-2	-	TRBJ2-7	TRBD1	TGTGCCAGCAGCAGGGGAATTCGACAGGGTTCGTACGAGCAGTACTTC	CASSRGIRQGSYEQYF
TRBV10-3	-	TRBJ1-2	-	TGTGCCATCAGTTCCAGGGGAAATAACTATGGCTACACCTTC	CAISSRGNNYGYTF
TRBV27	-	TRBJ2-2	TRBD2	TGTGCCAGCAGTTTGGGACTAGCGGGGTCGGGGGAGCTGTTTTTT	CASSLGLAGSGELFF
TRBV6-2/TRBV6-3	-	TRBJ1-5	-	TGTGCCAGCAGTTACAGGGGTGATTATCAGCCCCAGCATTTT	CASSYRGDYQPQHF
TRBV7-2	-	TRBJ1-1	-	TGTGCCAGCAGCTTAATCATGAACACTGAAGCTTTCTTT	CASSLIMNTEAFF
TRBV11-2	-	TRBJ1-4	TRBD1	TGTGCCAGCAGCTCAGACAGGGGCTCAATCGAAAAACTGTTTTTT	CASSSDRGSIEKLFF
TRBV25-1	-	TRBJ2-6	TRBD2	TGTGCCAGCAGTGAGGGGGGGAGCTCTGGGGCCAACGTCCTGACTTTC	CASSEGGSSGANVLTF
TRBV7-2	-	TRBJ1-2	TRBD1	TGTGCCAGCAGCCCAACGGACAGGGGCTATGGCTACACCTTC	CASSPTDRGYGYTF
TRBV5-1	-	TRBJ1-1	-	TGCGCCAGCAGCTTCCGAGGGTACACTGAAGCTTTCTTT	CASSFRGYTEAFF
TRBV6-2/TRBV6-3	-	TRBJ1-1	-	TGTGCCAGCAGCTCGACAAACGTGAACACTGAAGCTTTCTTT	CASSSTNVNTEAFF
TRBV11-2	-	TRBJ1-1	-	TGTGCCAGCAGCTTAGGATTAGTGAACACTGAAGCTTTCTTT	CASSLGLVNTEAFF
TRBV7-9	-	TRBJ2-1	-	TGTGCCAGCAGCTTAGCGCCTTACGGGAACACCTACAATGAGCAGTTCTTC	CASSLAPYGNTYNEQFF
TRBV20-1	-	TRBJ1-3	-	TGCAGTGCTAGTCGCAGTCTCCATTACTCTGGAAACACCATATATTTT	CSASRSLHYSGNTIYF
TRBV2	-	TRBJ2-3	-	TGTGCCAGCAGGGCCGAAATTATTGATACGCAGTATTTT	CASRAEIIDTQYF
TRBV11-1	few	TRBJ2-7	TRBD2	TGTGCCAGCAGCGAGAGGACTAGCGGTGTTTACGAGCAGTACTTC	CASSERTSGVYEQYF
TRBV5-5	-	TRBJ2-2	TRBD1	TGTGCCAGCAGCTCGGACAGGGTTGGGACCGGGGAGCTGTTTTTT	CASSSDRVGTGELFF
TRBV7-3	-	TRBJ2-3	-	TGTGCCAGCAGCCCTAACTACGACAGGCGGAACTTCACAGATACGCAGTATTTT	CASSPNYDRRNFTDTQYF
TRBV5-1	-	TRBJ2-3	TRBD2	TGCGCCAGCAGCTTTCGAGCGGGGGGACTCTTTGGCACAGATACGCAGTATTTT	CASSFRAGGLFGTDTQYF
TRBV7-6	-	TRBJ2-3	TRBD1	TGTGCCAGCAGCTACTCCGGGACAGGGGGACCAGATACGCAGTATTTT	CASSYSGTGGPDTQYF
TRBV6-2/TRBV6-3	-	TRBJ2-7	TRBD2	TGTGCCAGCAGTTCATCAGCGGGAGAGGAGTACGAGCAGTACTTC	CASSSSAGEEYEQYF
TRBV7-9	-	TRBJ2-1	TRBD2	TGTGCCAGCAGCTTAGCCGGACTAGCGGCATACAATGAGCAGTTCTTC	CASSLAGLAAYNEQFF
TRBV7-2	-	TRBJ2-3	-	TGTGCCAGCAGCTTATCAGCAGGGTTCACAGATACGCAGTATTTT	CASSLSAGFTDTQYF
TRBV25-1	few	TRBJ2-2	TRBD1	TGTGCCAGCAGTGAAGGGACAGGGGACACCGGGGAGCTGTTTTTT	CASSEGTGDTGELFF
TRBV27	-	TRBJ2-7	TRBD1	TGTGCCAGCAGTTTATTGGGGCACCCTAGACAGGGGATCACCTACGAGCAGTACTTC	CASSLLGHPRQGITYEQYF
TRBV27	-	TRBJ2-1	-	TGTGCCAGCAGTTTAAATCAGGTTCGCGGGAATGAGCAGTTCTTC	CASSLNQVRGNEQFF
TRBV27	-	TRBJ1-1	-	TGTGCCAGCAGTCCTCAGGGGCGGAACACTGAAGCTTTCTTT	CASSPQGRNTEAFF
TRBV11-3	few	TRBJ1-1	-	TGTGCCAGCAGCTTAGATCGACGGGTTTTGGGGAACACTGAAGCTTTCTTT	CASSLDRRVLGNTEAFF
TRBV9	-	TRBJ2-2	TRBD1	TGTGCCAGCAGCTTACGACAGGGGAACACCGGGGAGCTGTTTTTT	CASSLRQGNTGELFF
TRBV7-8	-	TRBJ2-1	TRBD2	TGTGCCAGCAGCTTAACGGGACTAGCGGGGGGCTATTACTACAATGAGCAGTTCTTC	CASSLTGLAGGYYYNEQFF
TRBV4-3	-	TRBJ1-6	-	TGCGCCAGCAGCCAAGGTCCGCAGGGCGGTGGTTCACCCCTCCACTTT	CASSQGPQGGGSPLHF